The T cell receptor beta chain under discussion was sequenced for a study of blood T cell repertoires in COVID-19. Study summary: There were acute and convalescent COVID-19 samples, and they came from the United States, Italy and Spain.

Cohorts were determined from participant-reported clinical history. This table comes from immunoSEQ multiplex PCR, and its TCRdb copy is limited to in-frame clones, with some not included. Of 180,000 or so clones in the sample, around 83% were seen once. Germline CDR1 is SGHTA and CDR2 is FQGNSA. The length of the CDR3 is 16 residues. V shed 6 bases and J 4 bases; nucleotides not matched to a gene: 10. This chain links TRBV7-2 with TRBJ2-1, with 9 bases fitting TRBD2. This receptor was obtained from a woman aged 50 to 60 in a cohort exposed to, infected with or recovered from COVID-19 (not recorded which). Sequencing was done on a sample of PBMCs or T cells enriched from blood (not recorded which). Written as DNA, the CDR3 is TGTGCCAGCAGGAAAGACGGGCGGGGGGGTTACAATGAGCAGTTCTTC. It yields the protein CASRKDGRGGYNEQFF.